The TCR beta chain described here comes from a study of cytomegalovirus exposure and HLA in healthy donors. This clone was detected once. This table comes from immunoSEQ multiplex PCR, and its TCRdb copy is limited to in-frame clones, with some not included. The table has fewer than 200,000 clones, 70% to 90% seen once. This clonotype originated in a woman under 30 in good health and CMV-seronegative. Sequencing was carried out using PBMCs.

The CDR3 nucleotides read TGTGCCAGCAGCCAAGAGTGGGGGGACGCCTCGACTAACTATGGCTACACCTTC. Encoded protein: CASSQEWGDASTNYGYTF. This chain links TRBV4-2 with TRBJ1-2, with D possibly being TRBD1 (5 bases). V gave up 0 bases and J gave up 0 bases, with 17 bases separating them. The V gene's germline CDR1 is LGHNA and CDR2 YNFKEQ. The CDR3 is 18 amino acids.